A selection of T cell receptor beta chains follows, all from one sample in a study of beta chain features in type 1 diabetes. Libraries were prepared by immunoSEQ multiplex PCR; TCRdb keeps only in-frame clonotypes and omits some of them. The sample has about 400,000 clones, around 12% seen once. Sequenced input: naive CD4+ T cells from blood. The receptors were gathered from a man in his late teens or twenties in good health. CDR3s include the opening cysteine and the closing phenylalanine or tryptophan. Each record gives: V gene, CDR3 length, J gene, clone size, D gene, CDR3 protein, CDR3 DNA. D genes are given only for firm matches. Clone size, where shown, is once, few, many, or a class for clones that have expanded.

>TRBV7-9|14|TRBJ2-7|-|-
CASSPRVSSYEQYF
TGTGCCAGCAGCCCCCGCGTTAGCTCCTACGAGCAGTACTTC
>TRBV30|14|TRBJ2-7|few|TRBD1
CACAGGQGTSKQYF
TGTGCCTGCGCTGGGGGACAGGGTACCTCCAAGCAGTACTTC
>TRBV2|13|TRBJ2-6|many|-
CASDNSGANVLTF
TGTGCCAGCGACAACTCTGGGGCCAACGTCCTGACTTTC
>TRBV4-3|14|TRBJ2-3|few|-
CASSQTLPGDTQYF
TGCGCCAGCAGCCAAACTCTACCCGGGGATACGCAGTATTTT
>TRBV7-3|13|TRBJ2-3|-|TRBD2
CASGAGGTDTQYF
TGTGCCAGCGGAGCGGGGGGCACAGATACGCAGTATTTT
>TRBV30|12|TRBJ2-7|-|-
CAYARGSYEQYF
TGTGCCTACGCCAGGGGCTCCTACGAGCAGTACTTC
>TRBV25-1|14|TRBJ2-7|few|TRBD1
CASSETHRGYEQYF
TGTGCCAGCAGTGAGACCCACAGGGGCTACGAGCAGTACTTC
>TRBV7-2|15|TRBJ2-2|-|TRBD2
CASSLGTSGTGELFF
TGTGCCAGCAGCTTGGGGACTAGCGGCACCGGGGAGCTGTTTTTT
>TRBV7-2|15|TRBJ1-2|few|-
CASSLASRQESGYTF
TGTGCCAGCAGCTTAGCCTCTCGACAGGAAAGCGGCTACACCTTC
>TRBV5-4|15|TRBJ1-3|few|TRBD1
CASSSSGQGLGTIYF
TGTGCCAGCAGCTCCTCGGGACAGGGGCTCGGCACCATATATTTT
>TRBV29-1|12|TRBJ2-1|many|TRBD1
CSADRGYNEQFF
TGCAGCGCTGACAGGGGTTACAATGAGCAGTTCTTC